A single sample is the source of the 20 T cell receptor beta chains below, sequenced in a study of blood T cell repertoires in COVID-19. The data were produced by immunoSEQ multiplex PCR, yet TCRdb's version contains in-frame clones alone and is incomplete. The sample lists roughly 200,000 clones; roughly 79% were seen once. Sequences were obtained from peripheral blood. These receptors originate from a woman aged 40 to 50 with COVID-19, enrolled during active disease.

V is TRBV6-1 and J is TRBJ2-1; 9 positions match TRBD2. From germline, CDR1 is MNHNS and CDR2 SASEGT. The CDR3 runs to 15 residues. With 1 base clipped from V and 8 bases from J, the junction kept 6 bases outside the gene matches. The CDR3, as DNA: TGTGCCAGCAGTGAAGGAGCGGGAGGCTTATATGAGCAGTTCTTC. Residues: CASSEGAGGLYEQFF.

This clone is a singleton in its sample. The chain carries TRBV10-3 and TRBJ2-3, with D perhaps TRBD1 (7 bases). Germline CDR1 ENHRY, CDR2 SYGVKD. The V and J ends lost 10 bases and 0 bases respectively, with 14 bases between them. This CDR3 is built from 14 residues. CDR3 loop: CATSGDSSTDTQYF. CDR3 nucleotides: TGTGCCACCTCGGGGGACAGTAGCACAGATACGCAGTATTTT.

The V call is TRBV20-1, the J call TRBJ2-2, with a possible D match to TRBD1 (6 bases). The V and J ends lost 3 bases and 3 bases respectively, with 17 bases between them. The CDR3 contains 16 residues. Germline V gives CDR1 DFQATT, CDR2 SNEGSKA (reference sequence). The CDR3 region is CSASIGSGEYTGELFF. The CDR3 DNA sequence: TGCAGTGCTAGTATCGGGTCAGGGGAGTACACCGGGGAGCTGTTTTTT.

V is TRBV27 and J is TRBJ2-1; maybe TRBD2 (6 bases). Per the germline V gene, CDR1 is MNHEY and CDR2 is SMNVEV (reference sequence). CDR3 length equals 15 residues. Trimming removed 5 bases from V and 9 bases from J, with 20 bases in between. In DNA, the CDR3 is TGTGCCAGCAGTCTCCGGGACTCCCCCATTGGTGAGCAGTTCTTC. The encoded protein is CASSLRDSPIGEQFF.

In this sample, this clone turned up a few times. The chain's CDR3 is CASLPSRGYSNQPQHF. CDR3 nucleotides: TGTGCCAGTCTACCGTCGAGGGGGTATAGCAATCAGCCCCAGCATTTT. The chain carries TRBV27 and TRBJ1-5; D may be TRBD1 (6 bases). Germline CDR1 reads MNHEY; CDR2 reads SMNVEV (reference sequence). The ends were cut back, 9 bases at V and 0 bases at J, with 18 bases in the middle. The length of the CDR3 is 16 residues.

The chain links TRBV5-1 to TRBJ1-2; D might be TRBD1 (5 bases). This CDR3 comprises 11 residues. V gave up 4 bases and J gave up 6 bases, with 7 bases separating them. Germline V gene lookup returns CDR1 SGHRS and CDR2 YFSETQ. In DNA, the CDR3 is TGCGCCAGCAGCAACAGGAATGGCTACACCTTC. This codes for CASSNRNGYTF.

The rearrangement uses TRBV5-1 and TRBJ1-1; no clear D gene. This CDR3 has 13 residues. Trimming shortened V by 0 bases and J by 10 bases, and 13 bases separated the two germline ends. Germline lookup yields CDR1 SGHRS and CDR2 YFSETQ. CDR3 in amino acids: CASSLASITGAFF. CDR3 coding DNA: TGCGCCAGCAGCTTGGCTTCCATTACGGGAGCTTTCTTT.

This clone was found a few times. The rearrangement joins TRBV7-8 to TRBJ2-5; the D is unclear. From germline, CDR1 is SGHVS and CDR2 FQNEAQ. CDR3 length: 15 residues. V lost 5 bases to trimming and J lost 3 bases, with 16 bases between them. The CDR3 DNA reads TGTGCCAGCAGCCCTACCCAGACACCTAAAGAGACCCAGTACTTC. Its translation: CASSPTQTPKETQYF.

The chain joins TRBV5-1 to TRBJ1-1; a possible D gene is TRBD1 (5 bases). The CDR3 totals 14 residues. Trimming cost V 1 base and J 1 base, with 8 bases left between them. Germline V gives CDR1 SGHRS, CDR2 YFSETQ. CDR3 protein: CASSLSGKNTEAFF. The DNA of the CDR3 is TGCGCCAGCAGCTTGTCAGGGAAGAACACTGAAGCTTTCTTT.

This chain uses TRBV27 with TRBJ1-1; the D gene is possibly TRBD1 (6 bases). CDR3 size: 13 residues. Germline CDR1 reads MNHEY; CDR2 reads SMNVEV (reference sequence). V lost 6 bases and J 6 bases, leaving 14 bases between the germline ends. CDR3 in DNA: TGTGCCAGCAGCCGCGGACAGCTATCTGAAGCTTTCTTT. Translating it yields CASSRGQLSEAFF.

This chain connects TRBV5-5 to TRBJ2-5; 10 nucleotides match TRBD2. The CDR3 is made up of 16 amino acids. Germline values: CDR1 SGHKS, CDR2 YYEKEE (reference sequence). Losses at the gene ends were 5 bases for V and 3 bases for J; bases not matched to a gene: 10. The CDR3 here is CASSRLAGGLEETQYF. The CDR3 DNA sequence: TGTGCCAGCAGTCGCTTAGCGGGGGGACTAGAAGAGACCCAGTACTTC.

V and J are TRBV3-1 (or the pseudogene TRBV3-2) and TRBJ1-1; TRBD1 is a possible D gene (5 bases). CDR1 and CDR2 (germline): LGHDT, YNNKEL (reference sequence). Deletions cut 4 bases from V and 3 bases from J, with 12 bases between. The CDR3 length is 14 residues. The chain's CDR3 is CASSPRVGDTEAFF. The CDR3 bases are TGTGCCAGCAGCCCCAGGGTAGGAGACACTGAAGCTTTCTTT.

The chain recombines TRBV7-2 with TRBJ2-5, with 7 nucleotides matching TRBD1. CDR3 length equals 13 residues. Per germline, CDR1 SGHTA and CDR2 FQGNSA. V shed 2 bases and J 4 bases; nucleotides not matched to a gene: 1. CDR3 residues: CASSLNRGETQYF. CDR3 in DNA: TGTGCCAGCAGCTTAAACAGGGGAGAGACCCAGTACTTC. Based on the CDR3 plus reference TRBV7-2 and TRBJ2-5, the full variable domain is GAGVSQSPSNKVTEKGKDVELRCDPISGHTALYWYRQSLGQGLEFLIYFQGNSAPDKSGLPSDRFSAERTGGSVSTLTIQRTQQEDSAVYLCASSLNRGETQYFGPGTRLLVL.

The chain carries TRBV6-5 and TRBJ1-3; D remains ambiguous. The CDR3 extends over 14 amino acids. Trimming removed 6 bases at V and 3 bases at J, with 12 bases between. Germline CDR1 and CDR2: MNHEY and SVGAGI. The CDR3 nucleotides are TGTGCCAGCAGCACCGGGATGAATGGAAACACCATATATTTT. This sequence encodes CASSTGMNGNTIYF.

This chain connects TRBV28 to TRBJ2-7, with 8 bases identical to TRBD1. CDR3 size: 16 residues. Trimming took 5 bases from V and 7 from J; bases not matched to a gene: 16. Per germline, CDR1 MDHEN and CDR2 SYDVKM. DNA for the CDR3: TGTGCCAGCAGTCGGCAACCAGGGGGCCCAGTTCGGGAGCAGTACTTC. This encodes CASSRQPGGPVREQYF.

In its sample, this clone was seen a few times. This chain links TRBV12-5 with TRBJ2-1, with 11 bases identical to TRBD2. Germline CDR1 is LGHNT and CDR2 is FRNRAP. Trimming cost V 7 bases and J 7 bases; bases outside gene matches: 3. This CDR3 is 13 amino acids long. CDR3 protein: CASATSGRNEQFF. The CDR3 nucleotides read TGTGCTAGTGCAACTAGCGGGAGAAATGAGCAGTTCTTC.

V gene TRBV7-9 combines with J gene TRBJ2-3, with TRBD2 matching 9 bases. The V gene end was trimmed by 5 bases and the J gene end by 6 bases; junction bases not matched to a gene: 9. This CDR3 has 15 residues. Germline V gene sequence: CDR1 SEHNR, CDR2 FQNEAQ (reference sequence). In DNA, the CDR3 is TGTGCCAGCAGCCCCTCCGCGGGGGGGTGGGATACGCAGTATTTT. Its translation: CASSPSAGGWDTQYF.

The gene calls are TRBV6-2 or TRBV6-3 and TRBJ2-7; D is perhaps TRBD2 (5 bases). The germline V gene encodes CDR1 MNHEY and CDR2 SVGEGT. The CDR3 is 15 amino acids. With 6 bases removed from V and 7 bases from J, the gap between germline ends came to 22 bases. The CDR3 nucleotides are TGTGCCAGCAGCAAAGCGGCGGGCGTACCATGGGAGCAGTACTTC. Its protein product is CASSKAAGVPWEQYF.

The J gene is TRBJ2-6, the V gene TRBV19, with TRBD1 as a possible D gene (5 bases). Trimming stripped 6 bases from V and 0 bases from J, with 9 bases between. The CDR3 spans 15 residues. Germline V CDR1 and CDR2: LNHDA, SQIVND (reference sequence). CDR3 sequence: CASRSDNSGANVLTF. CDR3 sequence (DNA): TGTGCCAGTAGATCGGACAACTCTGGGGCCAACGTCCTGACTTTC.

This chain uses TRBV28 with TRBJ1-2; D not resolved. Germline V gene data show CDR1 as MDHEN and CDR2 as SYDVKM. Trimming stripped 3 bases from V and 0 bases from J, with 8 bases between. The CDR3 contains 14 residues. This CDR3 reads CASSFIPANYGYTF. In DNA form, the CDR3 reads TGTGCCAGCAGTTTTATCCCAGCTAACTATGGCTACACCTTC.